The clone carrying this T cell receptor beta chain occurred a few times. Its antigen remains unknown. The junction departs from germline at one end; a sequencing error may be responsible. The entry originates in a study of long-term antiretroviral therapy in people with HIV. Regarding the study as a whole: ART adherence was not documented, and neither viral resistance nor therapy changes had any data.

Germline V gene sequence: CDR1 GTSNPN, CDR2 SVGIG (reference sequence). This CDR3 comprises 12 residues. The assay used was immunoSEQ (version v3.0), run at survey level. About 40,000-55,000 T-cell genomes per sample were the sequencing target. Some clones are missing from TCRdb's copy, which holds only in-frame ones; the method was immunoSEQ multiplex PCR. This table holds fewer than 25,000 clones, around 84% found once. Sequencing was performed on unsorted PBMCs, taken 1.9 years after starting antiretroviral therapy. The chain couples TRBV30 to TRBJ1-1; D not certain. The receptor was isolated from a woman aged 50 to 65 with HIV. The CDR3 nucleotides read TGTGCCCGGAGCCGGCAGAACACTGAAGCTTTCTTT. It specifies CARSRQNTEAFF.